The 23 T cell receptor beta chains in this list originate from one sample, sequenced in a study of blood T cell repertoires in COVID-19 (dated by TCRdb to the early 2020s). The protocol used for the library was the immunoSEQ multiplex PCR assay. TCRdb limited this immuneACCESS table to in-frame rearrangements with V and J called. A share of clones is missing; checked studies link under half to unresolved V genes, and the rest is unexplained. This sample holds around 38,000 clones; roughly nine tenths were observed only once. The leading ten clones occupy under 5% of the sample. The sequenced sample consisted of peripheral blood. The receptors stem from a man aged 60-69 years with COVID-19, enrolled during active disease.

The chain recombines TRBV2 with TRBJ1-6; 7 bases match TRBD1. Trimming took 3 bases from V and 3 from J; bases not matched to a gene: 5. In germline, CDR1 is SNHLY, CDR2 FYNNEI. CDR3 length equals 16 residues. CDR3 bases: TGTGCCAGCAGTGAGGGACAGATGAGCTATAATTCACCCCTCCACTTT. Translating gives CASSEGQMSYNSPLHF. The variable domain in full, completed from reference TRBV2 and TRBJ1-6, reads EPEVTQTPSHQVTQMGQEVILRCVPISNHLYFYWYRQILGQKVEFLVSFYNNEISEKSEIFDDQFSVERPDGSNFTLKIRSTKLEDSAMYFCASSEGQMSYNSPLHFGNGTRLTVT.

The chain joins TRBV28 to TRBJ1-6; 7 nucleotides match TRBD1. Germline lookup yields CDR1 MDHEN and CDR2 SYDVKM. V was pared by 2 bases and J by 10 bases, with 8 bases of the junction left unmatched. The CDR3 is 15 residues long. The CDR3 DNA reads as TGTGCCAGCAGTTTACCGGGACAGCATGGATCACCCCTCCACTTT. This encodes CASSLPGQHGSPLHF. The entire variable domain, with the rest obtained from reference TRBV28 and TRBJ1-6, is as follows: DVKVTQSSRYLVKRTGEKVFLECVQDMDHENMFWYRQDPGLGLRLIYFSYDVKMKEKGDIPEGYSVSREKKERFSLILESASTNQTSMYLCASSLPGQHGSPLHFGNGTRLTVT.

V is TRBV28 and J is TRBJ1-6; D not resolved. Germline loops: CDR1 MDHEN, CDR2 SYDVKM. V lost 5 bases to trimming and J lost 7 bases, with 12 bases between them. The CDR3 consists of 14 residues. CDR3 sequence reads: CASSTYLLNSPLHF. The DNA of the CDR3 is TGTGCCAGCAGTACGTACTTACTAAATTCACCCCTCCACTTT.

CDR3 DNA sequence: TGTGCCAGCAGCTTGGGGGGACAGGGTGGGAATGAGCAGTTCTTC. This translates into CASSLGGQGGNEQFF. The V call is TRBV5-5, the J call TRBJ2-1, with 9 bases that match TRBD1. This CDR3 region has 15 residues. V dropped 0 bases and J dropped 7; count of bases not matched to a gene: 5. Germline values: CDR1 SGHKS, CDR2 YYEKEE (reference sequence).

This clone was seen just once. V gene TRBV19 combines with J gene TRBJ2-3, with 7 bases lining up with TRBD2. V gave up 4 bases and J gave up 8 bases; unmatched junction bases: 9. CDR1 LNHDA and CDR2 SQIVND come from the germline V gene (reference sequence). This CDR3 is built from 14 residues. CDR3 in DNA: TGTGCCAGTAGTAGCGGGAGATTCGGGGGTACGCAGTATTTT. It specifies CASSSGRFGGTQYF. The full variable domain, in which reference TRBV19 and TRBJ2-3 provide the parts outside the CDR3, is DGGITQSPKYLFRKEGQNVTLSCEQNLNHDAMYWYRQDPGQGLRLIYYSQIVNDFQKGDIAEGYSVSREKKESFPLTVTSAQKNPTAFYLCASSSGRFGGTQYFGPGTRLTVL.

The chain's CDR3 is CASSRGQSNEKLFF. CDR3 sequence (DNA): TGTGCCAGCAGTCGAGGACAGTCTAATGAAAAACTGTTTTTT. This chain uses TRBV25-1 with TRBJ1-4, with a tentative D call TRBD1 (6 bases). The CDR3 is made up of 14 amino acids. V was trimmed by 5 bases and J by 3 bases, leaving 10 bases between them. Germline V lookup: CDR1 MGHDK, CDR2 SYGVNS. Based on the CDR3 plus reference TRBV25-1 and TRBJ1-4, the full variable domain is EADIYQTPRYLVIGTGKKITLECSQTMGHDKMYWYQQDPGMELHLIHYSYGVNSTEKGDLSSESTVSRIRTEHFPLTLESARPSHTSQYLCASSRGQSNEKLFFGSGTQLSVL.

This chain connects TRBV28 to TRBJ1-2; D is undetermined. The CDR3 covers 15 residues. V was pared by 5 bases and J by 6 bases, with 19 bases between. Germline loops: CDR1 MDHEN, CDR2 SYDVKM. CDR3 bases: TGTGCCAGCAGTATCCCCGGGAGGGTGGGGAATGGCTACACCTTC. This codes for CASSIPGRVGNGYTF.

V usage is TRBV5-4 and J usage is TRBJ2-5; a possible D gene is TRBD2 (5 bases). Germline-derived CDR1 and CDR2 are SGHNT and YYREEE (reference sequence). This CDR3 has 14 residues. Between the trimmed V and J ends, which lost 1 base and 1 base, there was a span of 8 bases. The CDR3 reads CASSLKDSQETQYF. The CDR3 region has the DNA TGTGCCAGCAGCTTGAAGGACTCCCAAGAGACCCAGTACTTC.

This sequence joins TRBV25-1 and TRBJ1-1, with TRBD1 matching over 7 bases. The CDR3 sequence is 15 residues long. Losses at the gene ends were 3 bases for V and 2 bases for J; bases not matched to a gene: 6. Germline V gene sequence: CDR1 MGHDK, CDR2 SYGVNS. The CDR3 loop is CASSESRQGNTEAFF. DNA for the CDR3: TGTGCCAGCAGTGAGTCCCGACAGGGAAACACTGAAGCTTTCTTT.

The V and J genes are TRBV16 and TRBJ2-5, with D tentatively TRBD2 (5 bases). There are 16 residues in the CDR3. The ends were cut back, 2 bases at V and 2 bases at J, with 15 bases in the middle. The germline CDR1 and CDR2 sequences are KGHSY and FQNENV. CDR3 in amino acids: CASSQPMGRLQETQYF. The CDR3 coding sequence is TGTGCCAGCAGCCAACCCATGGGCAGACTACAAGAGACCCAGTACTTC.

This chain links TRBV11-2 with TRBJ2-3; TRBD2 aligns across 12 bases. The CDR3 sequence is 18 residues long. With 1 base clipped from V and 0 bases from J, the junction kept 5 bases outside the gene matches. Germline CDR1 is SGHAT and CDR2 is FQNNGV. CDR3 DNA sequence: TGTGCCAGCAGCTTAGCCCTACTAGCGGGGGGCAGCACAGATACGCAGTATTTT. Protein product: CASSLALLAGGSTDTQYF.

This sequence joins TRBV7-9 and TRBJ1-4; the D gene is possibly TRBD1 (5 bases). V dropped 5 bases and J dropped 0 bases, with 13 bases sitting between them. Germline CDR1 and CDR2: SEHNR and FQNEAQ (reference sequence). The CDR3 loop spans 16 amino acids. CDR3 residues: CASSPRGGATNEKLFF. CDR3 sequence (DNA): TGTGCCAGCAGCCCCCGGGGGGGGGCAACTAATGAAAAACTGTTTTTT.

The J gene is TRBJ1-2, the V gene TRBV19, with TRBD1 identical over 8 bases. This CDR3 comprises 14 residues. In germline, CDR1 is LNHDA, CDR2 SQIVND (reference sequence). After removal of 4 bases from V and 6 bases from J, the junction contained 7 bases not matched to a gene. Here the CDR3 DNA reads TGTGCCAGTAGTACCTCGCAGGGGGCTAATGGCTACACCTTC. Translation: CASSTSQGANGYTF.

CDR3 DNA sequence: TGTGCCAGCAGGACCCTAGCGGGAGAATACGAGCAGTACTTC. Residues: CASRTLAGEYEQYF. The rearrangement uses TRBV6-5 and TRBJ2-7; 10 bases line up with TRBD2. V lost 6 bases to trimming and J lost 4 bases; unmatched junction nucleotides: 6. Germline CDR1 and CDR2: MNHEY and SVGAGI. The CDR3 covers 14 residues.

On this clone: In the same sample, other DNA sequences code for this CDR3. The chain has TRBV11-3 and TRBJ1-1; no reliable D call. The CDR3 totals 15 residues. Germline CDR1 is SGHNT and CDR2 is YENEEA. V shed 0 bases and J shed 1 base, with 9 bases lying between them. The DNA for the CDR3 is TGTGCCAGCAGCTTAGATCGACAAGAGAACACTGAAGCTTTCTTT. Encoded protein: CASSLDRQENTEAFF. The variable domain in full, completed from reference TRBV11-3 and TRBJ1-1, reads EAGVVQSPRYKIIEKKQPVAFWCNPISGHNTLYWYLQNLGQGPELLIRYENEEAVDDSQLPKDRFSAERLKGVDSTLKIQPAELGDSAVYLCASSLDRQENTEAFFGQGTRLTVV.

This chain links TRBV13 with TRBJ2-3, with 10 bases aligning to TRBD1. V shed 5 bases and J 3 bases; nucleotides not matched to a gene: 5. CDR1 and CDR2 from the germline V gene are PRHDT and FYEKMQ (reference sequence). The CDR3 totals 15 residues. CDR3 DNA sequence: TGTGCCAGCAGCAGGGACAGGGGAGTGACAGATACGCAGTATTTT. Translated, it gives CASSRDRGVTDTQYF.

The chain employs TRBV19 and TRBJ2-3, with 10 bases identical to TRBD2. Trimming at V came to 9 bases and at J to 1 base, leaving 10 bases not matched to a gene. The V gene's germline CDR1 is LNHDA and CDR2 SQIVND (reference sequence). CDR3 length equals 16 residues. Here the CDR3 reads CASGSSGRLGTDTQYF. The CDR3 coding sequence is TGTGCCAGCGGTTCTAGCGGGAGATTGGGCACAGATACGCAGTATTTT.

The chain joins TRBV29-1 to TRBJ1-2; no clear D. The CDR3 is made up of 11 amino acids. V was pared by 7 bases and J by 4 bases, with 10 bases between. The germline V gene has CDR1 SQVTM and CDR2 ANQGSEA. The CDR3 nucleotides read TGCAGCGGGGAGGACCGCTATGGCTACACCTTC. Translating gives CSGEDRYGYTF.

The V gene is TRBV4-3, the J gene TRBJ2-1, with D possibly being TRBD1 (6 bases). The CDR3 has 16 residues. Germline V gene sequence: CDR1 LGHNA, CDR2 YSLEER. The V end was cut by 5 bases, the J end by 4 bases, with 18 bases between. The CDR3 nucleotides are TGCGCCAGCAGCAGACAAGGCACAGGGTCATACAATGAGCAGTTCTTC. Translation gives CASSRQGTGSYNEQFF.

The chain uses TRBV3-1 (or the pseudogene TRBV3-2) and TRBJ2-3, with 10 bases aligning to TRBD1. Looked up from germline, CDR1 is LGHDT and CDR2 is YNNKEL (reference sequence). The CDR3 covers 14 residues. The ends lost 3 bases at V and 5 bases at J; junction bases unmatched: 2. CDR3 region: CASSHGTGVDTQYF. DNA for the CDR3: TGTGCCAGCAGCCACGGGACAGGGGTAGATACGCAGTATTTT.

The genes are TRBV6-2 or TRBV6-3 and TRBJ2-7; 10 bases align to TRBD1. The V gene end was trimmed by 6 bases and the J gene end by 6 bases; junction bases not matched to a gene: 20. The CDR3 contains 18 residues. Germline V gives CDR1 MNHEY, CDR2 SVGEGT. The CDR3 here is CASRPHTRSRDRGGEQYF. The DNA of the CDR3 is TGTGCCAGCAGACCTCACACCCGCTCCCGGGACAGGGGTGGCGAGCAGTACTTC.

The chain employs TRBV5-5 and TRBJ2-6; TRBD1 aligns across 10 bases. Germline V lookup: CDR1 SGHKS, CDR2 YYEKEE (reference sequence). CDR3 length: 18 amino acids. The junction had 11 bases not matched to a gene; V was cut back by 4 bases and J by 4 bases. The CDR3 region has the DNA TGTGCCAGCAGCCAGTACGGGACAGGGGTGTCCGGGGCCAACGTCCTGACTTTC. It specifies CASSQYGTGVSGANVLTF. The entire variable domain, with the rest obtained from reference TRBV5-5 and TRBJ2-6, is as follows: DAGVTQSPTHLIKTRGQQVTLRCSPISGHKSVSWYQQVLGQGPQFIFQYYEKEERGRGNFPDRFSARQFPNYSSELNVNALLLGDSALYLCASSQYGTGVSGANVLTFGAGSRLTVL.

V usage is TRBV2 and J usage is TRBJ2-3, with D maybe TRBD2 (5 bases). This CDR3 spans 13 amino acids. Trimming stripped 6 bases from V and 6 bases from J, with 13 bases between. Germline CDR1 SNHLY, CDR2 FYNNEI. The CDR3 nucleotides are TGTGCCAGCAGCCTAACGGGGTCCGATACGCAGTATTTT. Translated, it gives CASSLTGSDTQYF.